The T cell receptor beta chain under discussion was sequenced for a study of CD8+ T cells in alopecia areata. Worth noting for this clone: The antigen is not known.

The V gene lost 0 bases and the J gene lost 3 bases, with 13 bases spanning the gap. The V gene's germline CDR1 is SGHRS and CDR2 YFSETQ. The CDR3 spans 15 residues. Both CD4+ and CD8+ T cells were separated by sorting PBMCs. Sequencing used cDNA as its template, made by extracting RNA and reverse transcribing it. Only in-frame clones appear in the TCRdb table, and some are missing; sequencing was by immunoSEQ multiplex PCR. The data contain 98,000 or so clones, approximately 61% of them singletons. Study-wide results and caveats: Whereas mice showed it more clearly, TCR sharing across patients was murkier, possibly because of HLA.

J is TRBJ2-7 and V is TRBV5-1; D tentatively reads TRBD1 or TRBD2 (5 bases each). Sequences were obtained from NKG2D-low CD8+ T cells sorted from blood. The receptor was derived from a human donor with alopecia areata. CDR3 amino acids: CASSLVTGLGYEQYF. Written as DNA, the CDR3 is TGCGCCAGCAGCTTGGTCACAGGACTTGGCTACGAGCAGTACTTC.